The 4 T cell receptor beta chains below all came from one sample that was sequenced in a study of cytomegalovirus exposure and HLA in healthy donors. PCR was performed using 60 Vbeta and 13 Jbeta primers. TCRdb's copy holds only in-frame clones and misses some; the assay was immunoSEQ multiplex PCR. The sample yields about 160,000 clones, 65% to 85% seen once. Sequencing used PBMCs. These receptors all come from a man in his forties in good health and CMV-seropositive.

CDR3 protein: CASSPGQISGEQYF. The CDR3 coding sequence is TGTGCCAGCAGCCCAGGACAGATTTCGGGCGAGCAGTACTTC. The chain joins TRBV7-2 to TRBJ2-7; the D gene is possibly TRBD1 (6 bases). V dropped 5 bases and J dropped 6 bases, with 17 bases sitting between them. This CDR3 is built from 14 residues. CDR1 is SGHTA, CDR2 FQGNSA, per germline.

The V call is TRBV9, the J call TRBJ1-4; 7 nucleotides match TRBD1. After removal of 4 bases from V and 2 bases from J, the junction contained 5 bases not matched to a gene. Germline V gene lookup returns CDR1 SGDLS and CDR2 YYNGEE. The CDR3 runs 15 residues. In DNA, the CDR3 is TGTGCCAGCAGCACAGGACAGGCCACTAATGAAAAACTGTTTTTT. Its translation: CASSTGQATNEKLFF.

The chain employs TRBV4-3 and TRBJ2-4, with D perhaps matching TRBD2 (6 bases). V lost 0 bases and J 3 bases, leaving 12 bases between the germline ends. CDR3 length: 16 amino acids. CDR1 is LGHNA, CDR2 YSLEER, per germline. CDR3 bases: TGCGCCAGCAGCCAAGACGGAGGGGCTGGCAAAAACATTCAGTACTTC. Translation: CASSQDGGAGKNIQYF.

V usage is TRBV7-6 and J usage is TRBJ2-2, with 9 bases fitting TRBD1. The CDR3 consists of 16 residues. CDR1 is SGHVS, CDR2 FNYEAQ, per germline. The V gene end was trimmed by 6 bases and the J gene end by 2 bases; junction bases not matched to a gene: 7. CDR3 loop: CASRSNRGRNTGELFF. The CDR3 DNA reads TGTGCCAGCAGATCTAACAGGGGGCGAAACACCGGGGAGCTGTTTTTT.